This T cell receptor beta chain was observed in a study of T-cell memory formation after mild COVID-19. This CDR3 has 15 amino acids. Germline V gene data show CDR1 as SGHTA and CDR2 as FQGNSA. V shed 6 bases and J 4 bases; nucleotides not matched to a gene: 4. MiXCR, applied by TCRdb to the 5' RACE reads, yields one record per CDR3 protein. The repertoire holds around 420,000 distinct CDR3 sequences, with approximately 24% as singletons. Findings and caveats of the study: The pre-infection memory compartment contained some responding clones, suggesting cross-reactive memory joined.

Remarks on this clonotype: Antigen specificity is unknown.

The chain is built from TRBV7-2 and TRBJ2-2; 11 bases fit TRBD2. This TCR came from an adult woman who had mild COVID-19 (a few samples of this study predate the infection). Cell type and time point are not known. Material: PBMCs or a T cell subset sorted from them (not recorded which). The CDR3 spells CASRTSGSITGELFF. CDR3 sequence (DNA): TGTGCCAGCAGAACTAGCGGGAGTATCACCGGGGAGCTGTTTTTT. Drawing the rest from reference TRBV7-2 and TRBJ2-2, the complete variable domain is GAGVSQSPSNKVTEKGKDVELRCDPISGHTALYWYRQSLGQGLEFLIYFQGNSAPDKSGLPSDRFSAERTGGSVSTLTIQRTQQEDSAVYLCASRTSGSITGELFFGEGSRLTVL.